The sequence of this TCR beta chain was determined in a study of identical twins. Study-level findings and limits: Insertions were fewer in abundant cord blood beta clonotypes, whereas memory repertoires showed none of this pattern.

This clonotype was counted between two and nine times. As yet, its antigen is unknown. V lost 8 bases and J lost 5; bases outside the gene matches: 9. Germline CDR1 is LNHNV and CDR2 is YYDKDF (reference sequence). The CDR3 contains 14 residues. One entry per CDR3 protein, called by TCRdb with MiXCR from the 5' RACE reads. Of roughly 770,000 distinct CDR3 sequences listed, 15% to 20% are singletons. A further study also used this sample, focusing on T cells expressing NK-cell markers.

This chain connects TRBV15 to TRBJ2-1; 7 bases line up with TRBD2. Sequenced material: PBMCs. The receptor was isolated from a woman aged 18-35 years in good health. CDR3 in amino acids: CATREMAGDNEQFF. CDR3 nucleotides: TGTGCCACCCGTGAAATGGCGGGAGACAATGAGCAGTTCTTC.